This is a list of T cell receptor beta chains from one sample in a study of CD8 T cells in ankylosing spondylitis. Each CDR3 protein gets one entry after TCRdb re-called the 5' RACE reads with MiXCR. In the table there are more than 250,000 distinct CDR3 sequences, around 7.6% of which are singletons. The specimen was blood, either unsorted or a sorted T cell fraction (not recorded which). These receptors all stem from a male donor with ankylosing spondylitis. Both conserved end residues are part of each CDR3. D genes are given only for firm matches. Clone size is not always given. Where it is, it says once, few, many or a class for expanded clones.

few | NA | TRBJ2-3 | TRBV30 | TGTGCCTGGGGGAAGATGGCAGATACGCAGTATTTT | CAWGKMADTQYF
many | TRBD2 | TRBJ2-1 | TRBV24-1 | TGTGCCACCAGTGATTTGGGTAGCGGGAACTCCCATGAGCAGTTCTTC | CATSDLGSGNSHEQFF
few | NA | TRBJ2-1 | TRBV7-9 | TGTGCCAGCAGCTTAGGGTTCACATCTTACAATGAGCAGTTCTTC | CASSLGFTSYNEQFF
few | NA | TRBJ1-4 | TRBV28 | TGTGCCAGCAGTACTTGGACAGTTCAGAATGAAAAACTGTTTTTT | CASSTWTVQNEKLFF
many | TRBD1 | TRBJ2-2 | TRBV29-1 | TGCAGCGTCCTGACAGGGTCTAGAACCGGGGAGCTGTTTTTT | CSVLTGSRTGELFF
many | NA | TRBJ2-1 | TRBV7-3 | TGTGCCAGCAGCCCTCTAGAGTTCAATGAGCAGTTCTTC | CASSPLEFNEQFF
few | TRBD1 | TRBJ1-5 | TRBV28 | TGTGCCAGCAGCTCGGACAGGGGAGGACAGCCCCAGCATTTT | CASSSDRGGQPQHF
NA | NA | TRBJ1-4 | TRBV7-9 | TGTGCCAGCAGCATAGGCCCATGGTCAGAAAAACTGTTTTTT | CASSIGPWSEKLFF
few | NA | TRBJ2-6 | TRBV5-1 | TGCGCCAGCAGCTTGGGAGGGGCGCGAGGGGCCAACGTCCTGACTTTC | CASSLGGARGANVLTF
few | TRBD2 | TRBJ2-5 | TRBV5-1 | TGCGCCAGCAGCTCCACCGGACTAGCGGGCCTGGAGACCCAGTACTTC | CASSSTGLAGLETQYF
NA | TRBD1 | TRBJ1-1 | TRBV6-5 | TGTGCCAGCAGTTTCGCACCGGGACAGGGCACTGAAGCTTTCTTT | CASSFAPGQGTEAFF
few | TRBD2 | TRBJ2-1 | TRBV7-3 | TGTGCCAGCAGCTTAATAGCGGGCCCCCCGGCGGATGAGCAGTTCTTC | CASSLIAGPPADEQFF
NA | NA | TRBJ2-7 | TRBV10-3 | TGTGCCATCAGTGATGTAGGCAAGAGCTCCTACGAGCAGTACTTC | CAISDVGKSSYEQYF
NA | NA | TRBJ1-2 | TRBV9 | TGTGCCAGCAGCCCACACCGATCCCCCGGGTATGGCTACACCTTC | CASSPHRSPGYGYTF
NA | TRBD1 | TRBJ1-2 | TRBV5-5 | TGTGCCAGCAGCTTACGAGGGGGCGGCGAAGTGAGCTACACCTTC | CASSLRGGGEVSYTF
few | NA | TRBJ2-1 | TRBV27 | TGTGCCAGCAGTTTATGGGTGGGAATGGTATACAATGAGCAGTTCTTC | CASSLWVGMVYNEQFF
NA | TRBD2 | TRBJ2-7 | TRBV29-1 | TGCAGCGTTGGTGGCTTAGCGGGAACCTACGAGCAGTACTTC | CSVGGLAGTYEQYF
many | NA | TRBJ2-3 | TRBV12-3/TRBV12-4 | TGTGCCAGCAGGCCGGACAGACCCCCCACAGATACGCAGTATTTT | CASRPDRPPTDTQYF
NA | NA | TRBJ2-7 | TRBV30 | TGTGCCTGGAGGGGCACAGGGCGTACCTACGAGCAGTACTTC | CAWRGTGRTYEQYF
NA | TRBD2 | TRBJ2-7 | TRBV29-1 | TGCAGCGTCGGGACTAGCGGGAGTAACTACGAGCAGTACTTC | CSVGTSGSNYEQYF
many | TRBD2 | TRBJ2-5 | TRBV5-4 | TGTGCCAGCAGCTTGCTGGGACTAGCGGTTCAAGAGACCCAGTACTTC | CASSLLGLAVQETQYF
NA | TRBD1 | TRBJ1-2 | TRBV7-2 | TGTGCCAGCAGGCTTCTGGGACAGGGTTCTGGAGGCTACACCTTC | CASRLLGQGSGGYTF
few | NA | TRBJ1-5 | TRBV25-1 | TGTGCCAGCAGTGAATTCGGGGGAAATCAGCCCCAGCATTTT | CASSEFGGNQPQHF
NA | NA | TRBJ1-4 | TRBV30 | TGTGCCTGGAGTGACCTAAATGAAAAACTGTTTTTT | CAWSDLNEKLFF
few | NA | TRBJ2-5 | TRBV6-2/TRBV6-3 | TGTGCCAGCAGTTATAGCGGCCGCCAAGAGACCCAGTACTTC | CASSYSGRQETQYF
few | NA | TRBJ2-6 | TRBV12-3/TRBV12-4 | TGTGCCAGCAGTTTGCCAGTGAGCTCCTCTGGGGCCAACGTCCTGACTTTC | CASSLPVSSSGANVLTF
few | NA | TRBJ1-6 | TRBV5-1 | TGCGCCAGCAGCGGAAACCGGGCAGATCCATATTCACCCCTCCACTTT | CASSGNRADPYSPLHF
NA | TRBD2 | TRBJ2-7 | TRBV7-2 | TGTGCCAGCAGCCAAGGGGCGGGAGAGGCTCAGGAGCAGTACTTC | CASSQGAGEAQEQYF
NA | NA | TRBJ2-1 | TRBV12-3/TRBV12-4 | TGTGCCAGCAGTTTAGTTTACGGAGGACATGAGCAGTTCTTC | CASSLVYGGHEQFF
few | TRBD2 | TRBJ2-5 | TRBV5-1 | TGCGCCAGCAGCATTCTCACTAGCGGGAGTGTTCAAGAGACCCAGTACTTC | CASSILTSGSVQETQYF
few | NA | TRBJ2-3 | TRBV7-2 | TGTGCCAGCAAGGGACCGCAATCAGATACGCAGTATTTT | CASKGPQSDTQYF
few | TRBD2 | TRBJ2-1 | TRBV6-5 | TGTGCCAGCAGTTACGCCGGGACTAGCGGGAGAGGGAATGAGCAGTTCTTC | CASSYAGTSGRGNEQFF
NA | NA | TRBJ1-2 | TRBV6-1 | TGTGCCAGCATCAAAGGGGACGACTACTATGGCTACACCTTC | CASIKGDDYYGYTF
few | NA | TRBJ2-3 | TRBV18 | TGTGCCAGCTCACCAGGGAGCAGTCCAGATACGCAGTATTTT | CASSPGSSPDTQYF
many | TRBD2 | TRBJ2-7 | TRBV29-1 | TGCAGCGTCAGCGGGAGGTTCTCCTACGAGCAGTACTTC | CSVSGRFSYEQYF
few | TRBD1 | TRBJ1-2 | TRBV20-1 | TGCAGTGCCGACAGGGGGTACGGCTACACCTTC | CSADRGYGYTF
few | NA | TRBJ1-1 | TRBV5-1 | TGCGCCAGCAGCTTGGGACATCGGAACACTGAAGCTTTCTTT | CASSLGHRNTEAFF
NA | NA | TRBJ2-3 | TRBV3-1 | TGTGCCAGCAGCCATGCGGGGCATACAGATACGCAGTATTTT | CASSHAGHTDTQYF
many | TRBD2 | TRBJ2-1 | TRBV12-3/TRBV12-4 | TGTGCCAGCAGTTTAGCACCGGGACTAGCGGGAGGGCGCTACTACAATGAGCAGTTCTTC | CASSLAPGLAGGRYYNEQFF
NA | NA | TRBJ2-1 | TRBV7-3 | TGTGCCAGCAGCCAGACAGATTACAATGAGCAGTTCTTC | CASSQTDYNEQFF
NA | NA | TRBJ2-5 | TRBV27 | TGTGCCAGCAGTTTGCGGGGAGGGGGTTTGGGGGAGACCCAGTACTTC | CASSLRGGGLGETQYF
few | NA | TRBJ2-2 | TRBV5-6 | TGTGCCAGCAGCTTGGCCGTCGGGGAGCTGTTTTTT | CASSLAVGELFF